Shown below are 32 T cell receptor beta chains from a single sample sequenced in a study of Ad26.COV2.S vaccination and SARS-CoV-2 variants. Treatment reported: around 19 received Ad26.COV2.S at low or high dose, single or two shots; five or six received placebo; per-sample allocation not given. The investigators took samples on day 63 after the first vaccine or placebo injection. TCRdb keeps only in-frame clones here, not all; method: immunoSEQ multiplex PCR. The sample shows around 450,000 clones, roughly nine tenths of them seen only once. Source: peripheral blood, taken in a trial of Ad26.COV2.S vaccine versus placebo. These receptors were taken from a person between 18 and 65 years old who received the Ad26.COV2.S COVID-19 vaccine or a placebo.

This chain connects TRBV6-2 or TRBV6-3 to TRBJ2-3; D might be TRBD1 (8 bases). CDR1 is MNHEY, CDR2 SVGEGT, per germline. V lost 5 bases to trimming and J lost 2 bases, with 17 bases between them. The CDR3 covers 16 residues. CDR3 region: CASSGTGGGDTDTQYF. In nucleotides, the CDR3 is TGTGCCAGCAGTGGCACAGGGGGAGGGGACACAGATACGCAGTATTTT.

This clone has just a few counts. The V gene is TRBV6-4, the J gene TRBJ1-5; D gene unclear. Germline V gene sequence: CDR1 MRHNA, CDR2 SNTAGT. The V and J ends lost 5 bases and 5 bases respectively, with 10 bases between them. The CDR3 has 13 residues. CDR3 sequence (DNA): TGTGCCAGCAGTCCCGACCCTGATCAGCCCCAGCATTTT. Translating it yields CASSPDPDQPQHF.

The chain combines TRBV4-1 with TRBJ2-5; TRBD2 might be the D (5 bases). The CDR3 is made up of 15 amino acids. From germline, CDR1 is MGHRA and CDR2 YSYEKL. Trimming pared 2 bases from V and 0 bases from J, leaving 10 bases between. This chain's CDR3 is CASSQPKDYQETQYF. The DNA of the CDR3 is TGCGCCAGCAGCCAACCAAAGGACTACCAAGAGACCCAGTACTTC.

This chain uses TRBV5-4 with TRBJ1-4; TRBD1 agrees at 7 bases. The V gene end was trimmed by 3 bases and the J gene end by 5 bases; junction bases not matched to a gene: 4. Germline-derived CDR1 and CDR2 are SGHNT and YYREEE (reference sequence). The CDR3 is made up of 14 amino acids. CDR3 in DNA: TGTGCCAGCAGCTCCCGGGACAGAAATGAAAAACTGTTTTTT. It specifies CASSSRDRNEKLFF.

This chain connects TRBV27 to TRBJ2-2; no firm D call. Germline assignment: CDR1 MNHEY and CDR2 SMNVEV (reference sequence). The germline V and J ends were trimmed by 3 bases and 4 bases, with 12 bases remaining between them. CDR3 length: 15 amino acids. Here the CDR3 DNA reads TGTGCCAGCAGTTTCTGGCCCCGCGGCACCGGGGAGCTGTTTTTT. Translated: CASSFWPRGTGELFF.

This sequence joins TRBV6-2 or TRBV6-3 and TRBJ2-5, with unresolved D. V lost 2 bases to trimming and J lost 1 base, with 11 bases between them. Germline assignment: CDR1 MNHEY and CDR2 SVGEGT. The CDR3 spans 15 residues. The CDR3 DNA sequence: TGTGCCAGCAGTTACCCGACAAACTTCCAAGAGACCCAGTACTTC. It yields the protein CASSYPTNFQETQYF.

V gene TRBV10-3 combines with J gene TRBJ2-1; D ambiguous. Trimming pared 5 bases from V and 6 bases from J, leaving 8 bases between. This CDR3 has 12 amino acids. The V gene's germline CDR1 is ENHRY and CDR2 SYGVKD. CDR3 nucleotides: TGTGCCATCAGTCGGACGGGCAATGAGCAGTTCTTC. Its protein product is CAISRTGNEQFF.

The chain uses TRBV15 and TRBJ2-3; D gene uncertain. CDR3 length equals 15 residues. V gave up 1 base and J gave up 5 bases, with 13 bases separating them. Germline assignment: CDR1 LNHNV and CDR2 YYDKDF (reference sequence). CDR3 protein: CATSRVPSRGDTQYF. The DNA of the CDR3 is TGTGCCACCAGCAGAGTGCCCAGCCGTGGAGATACGCAGTATTTT.

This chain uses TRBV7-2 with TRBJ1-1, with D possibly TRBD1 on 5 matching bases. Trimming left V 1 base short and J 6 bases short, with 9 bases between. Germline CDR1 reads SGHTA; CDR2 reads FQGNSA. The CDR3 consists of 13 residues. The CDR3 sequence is CASSLVGGAEAFF. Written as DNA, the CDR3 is TGTGCCAGCAGCTTAGTTGGGGGGGCTGAAGCTTTCTTT.

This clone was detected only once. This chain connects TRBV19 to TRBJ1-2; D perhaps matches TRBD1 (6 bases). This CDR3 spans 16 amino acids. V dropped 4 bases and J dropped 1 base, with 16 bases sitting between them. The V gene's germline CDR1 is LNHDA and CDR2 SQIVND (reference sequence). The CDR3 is CASSTGVDRNNYGYTF. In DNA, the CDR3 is TGTGCCAGTAGTACGGGCGTCGACAGGAATAACTATGGCTACACCTTC. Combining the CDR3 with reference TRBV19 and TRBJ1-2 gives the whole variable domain DGGITQSPKYLFRKEGQNVTLSCEQNLNHDAMYWYRQDPGQGLRLIYYSQIVNDFQKGDIAEGYSVSREKKESFPLTVTSAQKNPTAFYLCASSTGVDRNNYGYTFGSGTRLTVV.

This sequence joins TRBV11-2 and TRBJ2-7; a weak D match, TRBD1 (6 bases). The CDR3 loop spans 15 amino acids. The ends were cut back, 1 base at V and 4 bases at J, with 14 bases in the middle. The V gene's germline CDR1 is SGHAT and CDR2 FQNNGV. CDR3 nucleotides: TGTGCCAGCAGCTTAGGGGCAGGGGAGTTGTACGAGCAGTACTTC. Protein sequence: CASSLGAGELYEQYF.

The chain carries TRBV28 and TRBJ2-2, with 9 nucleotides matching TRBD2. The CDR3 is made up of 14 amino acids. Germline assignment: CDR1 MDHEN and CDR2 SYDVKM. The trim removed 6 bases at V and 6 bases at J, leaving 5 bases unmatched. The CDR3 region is CASSLQRGAGELFF. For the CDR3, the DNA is TGTGCCAGCAGCCTCCAGCGGGGGGCCGGGGAGCTGTTTTTT.

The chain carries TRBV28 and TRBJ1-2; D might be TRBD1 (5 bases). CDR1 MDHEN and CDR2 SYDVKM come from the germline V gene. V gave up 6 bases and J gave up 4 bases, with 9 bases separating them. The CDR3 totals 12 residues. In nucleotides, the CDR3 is TGTGCCAGCAGGGGGCCGACCTATGGCTACACCTTC. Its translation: CASRGPTYGYTF.

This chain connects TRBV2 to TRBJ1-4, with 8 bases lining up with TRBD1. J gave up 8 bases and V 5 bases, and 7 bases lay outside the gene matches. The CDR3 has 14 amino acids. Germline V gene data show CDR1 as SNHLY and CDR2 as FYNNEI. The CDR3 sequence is CASSRTGRQEKLFF. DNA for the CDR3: TGTGCCAGCAGTCGGACAGGGAGGCAAGAAAAACTGTTTTTT.

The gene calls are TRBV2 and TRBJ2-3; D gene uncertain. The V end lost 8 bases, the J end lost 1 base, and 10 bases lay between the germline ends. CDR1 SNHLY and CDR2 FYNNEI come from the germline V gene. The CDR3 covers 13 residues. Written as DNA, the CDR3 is TGTGCCAGCCTTACCGCCGGCACAGATACGCAGTATTTT. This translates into CASLTAGTDTQYF.

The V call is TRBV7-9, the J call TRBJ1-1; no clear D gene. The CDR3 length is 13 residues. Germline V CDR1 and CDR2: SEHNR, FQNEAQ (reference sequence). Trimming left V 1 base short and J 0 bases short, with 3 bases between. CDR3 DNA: TGTGCCAGCAGCTTAGTTTTGAACACTGAAGCTTTCTTT. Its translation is CASSLVLNTEAFF.

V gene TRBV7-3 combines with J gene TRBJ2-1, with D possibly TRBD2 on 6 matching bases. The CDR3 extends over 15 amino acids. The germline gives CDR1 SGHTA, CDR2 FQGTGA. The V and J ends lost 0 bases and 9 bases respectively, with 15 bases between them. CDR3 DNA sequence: TGTGCCAGCAGCTTAACCGGGACTTCTTATGGTGAGCAGTTCTTC. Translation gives CASSLTGTSYGEQFF.

The CDR3: CAWRARGDYEQYF. The CDR3 region has the DNA TGTGCCTGGAGAGCCCGAGGGGACTACGAGCAGTACTTC. The rearrangement links TRBV30 to TRBJ2-7; D could derive from TRBD1 or TRBD2 (5 bases each). V was clipped by 3 bases and J by 3 bases, with 12 bases between them. Germline V gene lookup returns CDR1 GTSNPN and CDR2 SVGIG (reference sequence). The CDR3 runs to 13 residues. The complete variable domain, with remaining parts taken from reference TRBV30 and TRBJ2-7, reads SQTIHQWPATLVQPVGSPLSLECTVEGTSNPNLYWYRQAAGRGLQLLFYSVGIGQISSEVPQNLSASRPQDRQFILSSKKLLLSDSGFYLCAWRARGDYEQYFGPGTRLTVT.

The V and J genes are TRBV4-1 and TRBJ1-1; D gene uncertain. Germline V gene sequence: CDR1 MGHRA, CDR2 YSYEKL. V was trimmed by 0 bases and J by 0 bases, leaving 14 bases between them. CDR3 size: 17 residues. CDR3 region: CASSQDPGFGLNTEAFF. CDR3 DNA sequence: TGCGCCAGCAGCCAAGATCCGGGTTTTGGTCTGAACACTGAAGCTTTCTTT.

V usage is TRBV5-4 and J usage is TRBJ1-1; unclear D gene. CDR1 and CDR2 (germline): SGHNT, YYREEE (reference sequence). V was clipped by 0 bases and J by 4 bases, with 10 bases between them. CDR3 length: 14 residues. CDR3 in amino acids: CASSLAGVGTEAFF. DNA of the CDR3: TGTGCCAGCAGCTTGGCCGGAGTAGGCACTGAAGCTTTCTTT.

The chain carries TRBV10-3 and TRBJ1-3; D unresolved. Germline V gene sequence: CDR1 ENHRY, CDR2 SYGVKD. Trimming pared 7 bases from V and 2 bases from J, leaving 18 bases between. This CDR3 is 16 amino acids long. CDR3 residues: CAITRRLGGTGNTIYF. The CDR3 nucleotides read TGTGCCATCACTCGAAGGCTAGGCGGAACTGGAAACACCATATATTTT.

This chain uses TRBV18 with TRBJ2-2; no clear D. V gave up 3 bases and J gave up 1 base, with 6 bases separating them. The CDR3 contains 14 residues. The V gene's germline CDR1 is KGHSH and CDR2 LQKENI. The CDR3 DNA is TGTGCCAGCTCACCCGAGAAGAACACCGGGGAGCTGTTTTTT. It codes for CASSPEKNTGELFF.

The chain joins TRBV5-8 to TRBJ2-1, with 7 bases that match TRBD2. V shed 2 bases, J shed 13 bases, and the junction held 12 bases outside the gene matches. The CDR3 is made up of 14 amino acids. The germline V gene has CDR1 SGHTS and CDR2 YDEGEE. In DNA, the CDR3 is TGTGCCAGCAGCTTAATGAGTAGCGGACTAGTCCAGTTCTTC. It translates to CASSLMSSGLVQFF.

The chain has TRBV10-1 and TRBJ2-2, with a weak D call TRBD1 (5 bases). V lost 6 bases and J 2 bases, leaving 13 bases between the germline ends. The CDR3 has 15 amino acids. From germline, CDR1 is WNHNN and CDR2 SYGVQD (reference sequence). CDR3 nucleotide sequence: TGCGCCAGCAGGGTTAAGACAGACAACACCGGGGAGCTGTTTTTT. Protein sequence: CASRVKTDNTGELFF.

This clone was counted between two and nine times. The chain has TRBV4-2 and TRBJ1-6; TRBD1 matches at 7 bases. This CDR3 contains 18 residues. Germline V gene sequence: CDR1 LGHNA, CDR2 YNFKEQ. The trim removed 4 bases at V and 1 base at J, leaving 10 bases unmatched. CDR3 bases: TGTGCCAGCAGCCCATCGACAGGGAGAAGATCCTATAATTCACCCCTCCACTTT. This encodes CASSPSTGRRSYNSPLHF.

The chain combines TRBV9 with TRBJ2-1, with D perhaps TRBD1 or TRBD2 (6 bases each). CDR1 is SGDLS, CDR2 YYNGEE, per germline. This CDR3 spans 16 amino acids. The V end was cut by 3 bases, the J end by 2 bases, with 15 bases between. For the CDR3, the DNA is TGTGCCAGCAGCGGCCAAGGAGGGGGTGCCTACAATGAGCAGTTCTTC. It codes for CASSGQGGGAYNEQFF.

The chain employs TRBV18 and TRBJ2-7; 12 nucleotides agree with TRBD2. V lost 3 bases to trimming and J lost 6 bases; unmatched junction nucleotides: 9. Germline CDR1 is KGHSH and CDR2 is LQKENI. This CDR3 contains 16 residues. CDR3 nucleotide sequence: TGTGCCAGCTCACCCCCTAGCGGGGGGGCTTTTCTCGAGCAGTACTTC. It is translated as CASSPPSGGAFLEQYF.

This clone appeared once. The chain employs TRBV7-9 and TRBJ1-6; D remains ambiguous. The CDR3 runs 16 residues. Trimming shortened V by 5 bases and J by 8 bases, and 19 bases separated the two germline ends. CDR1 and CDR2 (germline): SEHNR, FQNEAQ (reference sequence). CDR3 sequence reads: CASSRNSVELYSPLHF. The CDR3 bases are TGTGCCAGCAGCCGAAATTCTGTGGAGTTATATTCACCCCTCCACTTT.

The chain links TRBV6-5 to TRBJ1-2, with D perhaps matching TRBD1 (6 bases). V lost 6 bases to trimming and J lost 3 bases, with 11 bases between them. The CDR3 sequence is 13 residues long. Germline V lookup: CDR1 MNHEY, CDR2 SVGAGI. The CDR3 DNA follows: TGTGCCAGCAGGGGGGCGGAAGACTATGGCTACACCTTC. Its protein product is CASRGAEDYGYTF.

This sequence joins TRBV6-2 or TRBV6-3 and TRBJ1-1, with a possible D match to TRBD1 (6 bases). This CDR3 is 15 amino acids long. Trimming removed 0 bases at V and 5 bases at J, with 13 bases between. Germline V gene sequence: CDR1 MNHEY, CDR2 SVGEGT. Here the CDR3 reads CASSYSSRGLTEAFF. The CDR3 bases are TGTGCCAGCAGTTACTCGAGCAGGGGTCTAACTGAAGCTTTCTTT.

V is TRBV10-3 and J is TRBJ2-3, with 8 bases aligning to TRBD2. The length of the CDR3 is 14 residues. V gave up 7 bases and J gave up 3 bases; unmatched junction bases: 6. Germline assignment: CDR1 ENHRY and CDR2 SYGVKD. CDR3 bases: TGTGCCATCAAAGGTGGACTAGCTACAGATACGCAGTATTTT. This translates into CAIKGGLATDTQYF.

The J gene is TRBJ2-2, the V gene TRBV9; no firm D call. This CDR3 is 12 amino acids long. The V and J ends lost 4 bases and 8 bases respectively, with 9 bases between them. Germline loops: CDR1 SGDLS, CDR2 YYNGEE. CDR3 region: CASSSDRGELFF. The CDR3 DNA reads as TGTGCCAGCAGCTCAGATAGGGGGGAGCTGTTTTTT.